This entry features one T cell receptor (beta chain) sequence. Its antigen is not known. Time point indicated: peripheral blood 6 weeks after treatment start. The data derive from a study of PD-L1 blockade in urothelial cancer. In the study overall: Across blood samples, T cells had a median count of approximately 140,000.

Measured with immunoSEQ multiplex PCR; TCRdb has only the in-frame clones, and not every one. The table lists 95,000 to 130,000 clones, around 88% of them singletons. Study-wide points: Below-median pretreatment blood TCR clonality was associated with improved progression-free and overall survival.

The CDR3 is 13 residues long. After removal of 6 bases from V and 5 bases from J, the junction contained 4 bases not matched to a gene. Germline lookup yields CDR1 SNHLY and CDR2 FYNNEI. The TCR originated in a man aged 55 to 69 with urothelial cancer. This chain connects TRBV2 to TRBJ1-2; 9 bases are shared with TRBD1. Specimen: PBMCs, collected around atezolizumab (anti-PD-L1) treatment. The CDR3 sequence: CASRTGGNYGYTF. DNA for the CDR3: TGTGCCAGCAGGACAGGGGGGAATTATGGCTACACCTTC.